Following are 31 T cell receptor beta chains from one sample sequenced in a study of cytomegalovirus exposure and HLA in healthy donors. The PCR contained 60 Vbeta and 13 Jbeta primers. Some clones are missing from TCRdb's copy, which holds only in-frame ones; the method was immunoSEQ multiplex PCR. The sample lists about 180,000 clones; about 80% were seen once. Sample: PBMCs. All receptors come from a woman in her sixties in good health and CMV-seropositive.

This clone was counted between two and nine times. The CDR3 DNA follows: TGTGCCAGCAGCCGACGACTAGCGGGGGGGCGGGTTCGAACAGATACGCAGTATTTT. Amino acids: CASSRRLAGGRVRTDTQYF. V is TRBV7-2 and J is TRBJ2-3; 14 nucleotides match TRBD2. Germline V gives CDR1 SGHTA, CDR2 FQGNSA. V was clipped by 5 bases and J by 3 bases; unmatched bases: 13. The CDR3 runs 19 residues. Combining the CDR3 with reference TRBV7-2 and TRBJ2-3 gives the whole variable domain GAGVSQSPSNKVTEKGKDVELRCDPISGHTALYWYRQSLGQGLEFLIYFQGNSAPDKSGLPSDRFSAERTGGSVSTLTIQRTQQEDSAVYLCASSRRLAGGRVRTDTQYFGPGTRLTVL.

The CDR3 reads CASSSTGDSGQQFF. As DNA, the CDR3 is TGTGCCAGTAGTAGTACGGGGGACAGTGGCCAGCAGTTCTTC. The chain is built from TRBV19 and TRBJ2-1; perhaps TRBD1 as D (7 bases). V was trimmed by 4 bases and J by 11 bases, leaving 18 bases between them. The CDR3 runs 14 residues. Germline V gene sequence: CDR1 LNHDA, CDR2 SQIVND (reference sequence).

V usage is TRBV7-9 and J usage is TRBJ2-3; 14 nucleotides align to TRBD2. The J segment lost 0 bases and the V segment lost 5 bases, leaving 7 bases of the junction unmatched. CDR1 is SEHNR and CDR2 is FQNEAQ in the germline V gene (reference sequence). This CDR3 contains 18 residues. The CDR3 loop is CASSPGLAGGASTDTQYF. CDR3 sequence (DNA): TGTGCCAGCAGCCCAGGACTAGCGGGGGGAGCTAGCACAGATACGCAGTATTTT. Full variable domain (remainder filled in from reference TRBV7-9 and TRBJ2-3): DTGVSQNPRHKITKRGQNVTFRCDPISEHNRLYWYRQTLGQGPEFLTYFQNEAQLEKSRLLSDRFSAERPKGSFSTLEIQRTEQGDSAMYLCASSPGLAGGASTDTQYFGPGTRLTVL.

As for this clone: Germline and junction disagree at one end, which may indicate a read error. The rearrangement uses TRBV5-4 and TRBJ2-6, with 10 positions matching TRBD1. The V gene's germline CDR1 is SGHNT and CDR2 YYREEE (reference sequence). The CDR3 totals 17 residues. CDR3 sequence: CASSPGQGGSGANGLTF. The CDR3 DNA reads as TGTGCCAGCAGCCCAGGACAGGGGGGCTCTGGGGCCAACGGCCTGACTTTC. The complete variable domain, with remaining parts taken from reference TRBV5-4 and TRBJ2-6, reads ETGVTQSPTHLIKTRGQQVTLRCSSQSGHNTVSWYQQALGQGPQFIFQYYREEENGRGNFPPRFSGLQFPNYSSELNVNALELDDSALYLCASSPGQGGSGANGLTFGAGSRLTVL.

The chain employs TRBV28 and TRBJ1-4; 7 bases match TRBD1. Germline loops: CDR1 MDHEN, CDR2 SYDVKM. CDR3 length: 16 residues. The trim removed 6 bases at V and 4 bases at J, leaving 11 bases unmatched. The CDR3 DNA sequence: TGTGCCAGCAGACCCACGGGACAGCCATTTAATGAAAAACTGTTTTTT. It specifies CASRPTGQPFNEKLFF.

The chain is built from TRBV11-2 and TRBJ2-3, with 10 bases identical to TRBD1. The length of the CDR3 is 17 residues. Trimming at V came to 2 bases and at J to 7 bases, leaving 12 bases not matched to a gene. Germline V lookup: CDR1 SGHAT, CDR2 FQNNGV. CDR3 protein: CASSLTPATGGMNTQYF. The CDR3 DNA follows: TGTGCCAGCAGCTTAACTCCGGCGACAGGGGGCATGAATACGCAGTATTTT. The full variable domain, completed using reference TRBV11-2 and TRBJ2-3, is EAGVAQSPRYKIIEKRQSVAFWCNPISGHATLYWYQQILGQGPKLLIQFQNNGVVDDSQLPKDRFSAERLKGVDSTLKIQPAKLEDSAVYLCASSLTPATGGMNTQYFGPGTRLTVL.

The chain uses TRBV5-6 and TRBJ2-1, with D unresolved. The CDR3 runs 16 residues. V was cut by 3 bases and J by 5 bases, with 18 bases left in between. Looked up from germline, CDR1 is SGHDT and CDR2 is YYEEEE. The CDR3 sequence is CASSSKRRMHNNEQFF. For the CDR3, the DNA is TGTGCCAGCAGCTCGAAGAGGCGTATGCACAACAATGAGCAGTTCTTC.

This sequence joins TRBV6-6 and TRBJ2-3; 10 bases match TRBD2. V gave up 5 bases and J gave up 0 bases; unmatched junction bases: 5. CDR3 length: 16 residues. Germline-derived CDR1 and CDR2 are MNHNY and SVGAGI (reference sequence). The chain's CDR3 is CASSNLAGASTDTQYF. As DNA, the CDR3 is TGTGCCAGCAGTAACCTAGCGGGGGCGAGCACAGATACGCAGTATTTT.

The rearrangement links TRBV11-2 to TRBJ1-6; TRBD1 is a possible D gene (5 bases). Germline values: CDR1 SGHAT, CDR2 FQNNGV. Trimming shortened V by 3 bases and J by 8 bases, and 14 bases separated the two germline ends. The CDR3 extends over 15 amino acids. The CDR3 bases are TGTGCCAGCAGCTTTTTGTCAGGGCCGGATTCACCCCTCCACTTT. It yields the protein CASSFLSGPDSPLHF.

This clone was detected a few times. This sequence joins TRBV4-1 and TRBJ2-7, with 13 bases lining up with TRBD2. Germline assignment: CDR1 MGHRA and CDR2 YSYEKL. The CDR3 covers 15 residues. The V gene end was trimmed by 4 bases and the J gene end by 7 bases; junction bases not matched to a gene: 7. Here the CDR3 DNA reads TGCGCCAGCAGCCGCCCGGGACTAGCGGGATTAGAGCAGTACTTC. This sequence encodes CASSRPGLAGLEQYF.

The chain links TRBV30 to TRBJ1-5; TRBD1 aligns across 8 bases. The CDR3 has 15 residues. CDR1 GTSNPN and CDR2 SVGIG come from the germline V gene (reference sequence). J was trimmed by 6 bases and V by 2 bases; bases with no gene match: 9. CDR3 region: CAWSIGQGVIQPQHF. The DNA of the CDR3 is TGTGCCTGGAGTATCGGACAGGGTGTAATTCAGCCCCAGCATTTT.

V is TRBV6-5 and J is TRBJ1-1, with 8 bases identical to TRBD1. Germline CDR1 is MNHEY and CDR2 is SVGAGI. CDR3 length: 14 residues. V shed 5 bases, J shed 5 bases, and the junction held 7 bases outside the gene matches. The CDR3: CASSPDRGRTEAFF. The CDR3 nucleotides read TGTGCCAGCAGTCCAGACAGGGGACGGACTGAAGCTTTCTTT.

The chain is built from TRBV19 and TRBJ1-4, with TRBD1 matching 7 bases. CDR3 length: 16 amino acids. Germline V gene sequence: CDR1 LNHDA, CDR2 SQIVND (reference sequence). V lost 1 base, J lost 3 bases, and 5 bases stayed unmatched. The CDR3 reads CASSIGSGTANEKLFF. The CDR3 DNA is TGTGCCAGTAGTATAGGATCGGGGACAGCTAATGAAAAACTGTTTTTT.

The chain links TRBV5-1 to TRBJ2-3, with 8 bases fitting TRBD2. This CDR3 spans 16 amino acids. V was pared by 1 base and J by 2 bases, with 6 bases of the junction left unmatched. Germline V gives CDR1 SGHRS, CDR2 YFSETQ. This chain's CDR3 is CASSLSSGGYTDTQYF. The CDR3 DNA is TGCGCCAGCAGCTTGTCCAGCGGGGGCTACACAGATACGCAGTATTTT.

This rearrangement joins TRBV9 to TRBJ1-1, with D possibly matching TRBD1 (5 bases). Per the germline V gene, CDR1 is SGDLS and CDR2 is YYNGEE. The ends were cut back, 0 bases at V and 1 base at J, with 10 bases in the middle. This CDR3 contains 15 residues. The CDR3 spells CASSVEGTPNTEAFF. The CDR3 region has the DNA TGTGCCAGCAGCGTAGAAGGGACTCCGAACACTGAAGCTTTCTTT.

V is TRBV5-1 and J is TRBJ2-7; 7 bases are shared with TRBD2. Germline V gene data show CDR1 as SGHRS and CDR2 as YFSETQ. The V segment lost 0 bases and the J segment 1 base; nucleotides outside the gene matches: 7. The CDR3 loop spans 16 amino acids. The CDR3 DNA reads TGCGCCAGCAGCTTGGGTCGGGCTAGCGGTTCCTACGAGCAGTACTTC. It translates to CASSLGRASGSYEQYF.

The J gene is TRBJ2-2, the V gene TRBV7-2, with TRBD2 identical over 8 bases. This CDR3 region has 15 residues. The V gene's germline CDR1 is SGHTA and CDR2 FQGNSA. V lost 2 bases, J lost 4 bases, and 3 bases stayed unmatched. The CDR3 region is CASSLRGGRTGELFF. CDR3 sequence (DNA): TGTGCCAGCAGCTTACGGGGGGGCCGCACCGGGGAGCTGTTTTTT.

The DNA of the CDR3 is TGTGCCAGCAGTCTTAGGCCCAGGGCCCTTAGTGGTGGCTACACCTTC. Protein sequence: CASSLRPRALSGGYTF. This chain joins TRBV2 and TRBJ1-2; D possibly corresponds to TRBD1 (5 bases). The V gene lost 5 bases and the J gene lost 7 bases, with 23 bases spanning the gap. CDR3 length: 16 amino acids. CDR1 is SNHLY and CDR2 is FYNNEI in the germline V gene.

The J gene is TRBJ2-7, the V gene TRBV18; 10 nucleotides agree with TRBD2. CDR1 is KGHSH, CDR2 LQKENI, per germline. The CDR3 is 15 residues long. After removal of 2 bases from V and 4 bases from J, the junction contained 5 bases not matched to a gene. DNA for the CDR3: TGTGCCAGCTCACCAAAAGCGGGAGGGGGGTACGAGCAGTACTTC. Amino acid sequence: CASSPKAGGGYEQYF.

The chain is built from TRBV11-1 and TRBJ2-1; 9 bases map to TRBD1. The CDR3 is 16 amino acids. The J segment lost 6 bases and the V segment lost 2 bases, leaving 8 bases of the junction unmatched. The V gene's germline CDR1 is SGHAT and CDR2 FQDESV (reference sequence). In DNA, the CDR3 is TGTGCCAGCAGCTTAATAGCCGGGACAGGGCCCAATGAGCAGTTCTTC. Encoded protein: CASSLIAGTGPNEQFF.

The chain recombines TRBV28 with TRBJ2-3, with 8 bases aligning to TRBD1. Trimming cost V 3 bases and J 8 bases; bases outside gene matches: 13. This CDR3 comprises 16 residues. Germline V lookup: CDR1 MDHEN, CDR2 SYDVKM. The CDR3 DNA is TGTGCCAGCAGTTTGCTGGCAGGGGGCTTGGTGGGTACGCAGTATTTT. This translates into CASSLLAGGLVGTQYF.

The chain employs TRBV6-1 and TRBJ1-3, with a weak D call TRBD1 (6 bases). Germline CDR1 and CDR2: MNHNS and SASEGT. This CDR3 has 13 residues. Trimming removed 4 bases at V and 3 bases at J, with 7 bases between. The CDR3 region is CASSVDSGNTIYF. CDR3 coding DNA: TGTGCCAGCAGTGTGGACAGTGGAAACACCATATATTTT.

The genes are TRBV11-2 and TRBJ2-7; no reliable D call. Deletions cut 3 bases from V and 6 bases from J, with 6 bases between. Looked up from germline, CDR1 is SGHAT and CDR2 is FQNNGV. This CDR3 is 11 amino acids long. CDR3 amino acids: CASSFVLEQYF. As DNA, the CDR3 is TGTGCCAGCAGCTTTGTCCTCGAGCAGTACTTC.

The chain uses TRBV6-5 and TRBJ1-1; TRBD1 aligns across 10 bases. CDR3 length: 16 residues. Germline assignment: CDR1 MNHEY and CDR2 SVGAGI. The V and J ends lost 2 bases and 3 bases, in that order; junction bases with no gene match: 6. CDR3 sequence: CASSYLTTGGYTEAFF. The CDR3 DNA follows: TGTGCCAGCAGTTACCTAACGACAGGGGGCTACACTGAAGCTTTCTTT.

The chain uses TRBV5-5 and TRBJ2-1, with 7 bases identical to TRBD1. The length of the CDR3 is 15 residues. The germline gives CDR1 SGHKS, CDR2 YYEKEE (reference sequence). V was pared by 3 bases and J by 7 bases, with 10 bases of the junction left unmatched. CDR3 nucleotides: TGTGCCAGCAGCTCCCGACAGGGAACTAGGAATGAGCAGTTCTTC. Translating gives CASSSRQGTRNEQFF. The full variable domain, its missing parts supplied by reference TRBV5-5 and TRBJ2-1, is DAGVTQSPTHLIKTRGQQVTLRCSPISGHKSVSWYQQVLGQGPQFIFQYYEKEERGRGNFPDRFSARQFPNYSSELNVNALLLGDSALYLCASSSRQGTRNEQFFGPGTRLTVL.

Only one count was recorded for this clone. The chain couples TRBV4-3 to TRBJ2-7; perhaps TRBD2 as D (5 bases). CDR3 length: 18 residues. Per germline, CDR1 LGHNA and CDR2 YSLEER. The V and J ends lost 4 bases and 3 bases respectively, with 25 bases between them. The CDR3 reads CASSLGERIGTTDYEQYF. DNA for the CDR3: TGCGCCAGCAGCCTCGGAGAGCGGATCGGAACCACCGACTACGAGCAGTACTTC.

This chain joins TRBV5-1 and TRBJ1-2; D is unresolved. The CDR3 runs 12 residues. Between the trimmed V and J ends, which lost 3 bases and 6 bases, there was a span of 9 bases. Germline CDR1 is SGHRS and CDR2 is YFSETQ. CDR3 amino acids: CASSSDGDGYTF. CDR3 sequence (DNA): TGCGCCAGCAGCTCGGACGGGGATGGCTACACCTTC.

This chain connects TRBV5-1 to TRBJ1-4; 8 nucleotides line up with TRBD1. The J segment lost 3 bases and the V segment lost 5 bases, leaving 6 bases of the junction unmatched. In germline, CDR1 is SGHRS, CDR2 YFSETQ. CDR3 length equals 15 residues. The CDR3 sequence: CASRKQGGPNEKLFF. CDR3 DNA sequence: TGCGCCAGCAGAAAACAGGGGGGGCCTAATGAAAAACTGTTTTTT.

This sequence joins TRBV28 and TRBJ1-2; D is unresolved. This CDR3 spans 14 amino acids. Per germline, CDR1 MDHEN and CDR2 SYDVKM. Trimming shortened V by 3 bases and J by 0 bases, and 8 bases separated the two germline ends. DNA for the CDR3: TGTGCCAGCAGTTTCCAGGTGACTAACTATGGCTACACCTTC. Protein sequence: CASSFQVTNYGYTF.

The genes are TRBV10-3 and TRBJ2-5; 14 nucleotides match TRBD2. Trimming removed 4 bases from V and 5 bases from J; junction bases left unmatched: 15. The length of the CDR3 is 19 residues. Germline V CDR1 and CDR2: ENHRY, SYGVKD. This CDR3 reads CAISASRTSGGSSGETQYF. DNA for the CDR3: TGTGCCATCAGTGCCTCGAGGACTAGCGGGGGGTCTTCTGGGGAGACCCAGTACTTC.

This clone was observed a handful of times. The CDR3 loop is CASIFRGLSYEQYF. The CDR3 DNA reads as TGCGCCAGCATATTCAGGGGGCTGTCCTACGAGCAGTACTTC. V and J are TRBV10-2 and TRBJ2-7, with 8 bases lining up with TRBD1. J gave up 1 base and V 7 bases, and 6 bases lay outside the gene matches. The CDR3 loop spans 14 amino acids. CDR1 is WSHSY, CDR2 SAAADI, per germline.